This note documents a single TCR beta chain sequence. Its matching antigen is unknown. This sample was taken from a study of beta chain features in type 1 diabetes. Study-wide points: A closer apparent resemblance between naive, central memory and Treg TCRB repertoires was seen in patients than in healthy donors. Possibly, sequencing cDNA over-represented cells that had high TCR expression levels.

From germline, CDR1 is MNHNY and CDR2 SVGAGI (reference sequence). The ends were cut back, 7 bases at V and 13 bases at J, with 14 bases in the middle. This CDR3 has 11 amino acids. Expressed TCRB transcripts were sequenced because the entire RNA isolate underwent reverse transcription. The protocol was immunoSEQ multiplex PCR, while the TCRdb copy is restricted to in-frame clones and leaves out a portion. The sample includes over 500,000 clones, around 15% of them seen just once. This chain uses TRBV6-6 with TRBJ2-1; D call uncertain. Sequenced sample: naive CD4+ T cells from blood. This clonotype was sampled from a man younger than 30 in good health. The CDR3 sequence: CASTPEREQFF. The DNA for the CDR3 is TGTGCCAGCACCCCCGAAAGAGAACAGTTCTTC.